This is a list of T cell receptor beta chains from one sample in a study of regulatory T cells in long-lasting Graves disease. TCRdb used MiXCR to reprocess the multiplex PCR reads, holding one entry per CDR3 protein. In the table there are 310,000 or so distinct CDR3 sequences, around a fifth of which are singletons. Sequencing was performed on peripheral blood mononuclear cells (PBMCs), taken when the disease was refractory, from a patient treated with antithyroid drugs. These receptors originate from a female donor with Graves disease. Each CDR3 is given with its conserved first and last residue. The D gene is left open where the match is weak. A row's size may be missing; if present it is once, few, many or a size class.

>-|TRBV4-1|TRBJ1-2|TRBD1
CASSQPRDRAYGYTF
TGCGCCAGCAGCCAACCCCGGGACAGGGCATATGGCTACACCTTC
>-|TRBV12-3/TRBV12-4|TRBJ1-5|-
CASSRQVESNQPQHF
TGTGCCAGCAGCCGACAGGTGGAGAGCAATCAGCCCCAGCATTTT
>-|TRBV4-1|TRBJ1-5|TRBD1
CASSQTGFGNQPQHF
TGCGCCAGCAGCCAGACAGGGTTCGGCAATCAGCCCCAGCATTTT
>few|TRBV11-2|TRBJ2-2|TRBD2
CASSSLVGREAYTGELFF
TGTGCCAGCAGCTCCCTCGTAGGACGGGAGGCCTACACCGGGGAGCTGTTTTTT
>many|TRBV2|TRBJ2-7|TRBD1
CASSFPLRTGPTYEQYF
TGTGCCAGCAGTTTCCCTCTACGGACAGGGCCAACCTACGAGCAGTACTTC
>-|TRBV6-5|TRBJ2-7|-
CASSYSVGRGLTYEQYF
TGTGCCAGCAGTTACAGCGTTGGGAGGGGGCTGACCTACGAGCAGTACTTC
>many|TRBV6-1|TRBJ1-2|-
CASSPSIGVVNGYTF
TGTGCCAGCAGTCCATCAATCGGAGTCGTCAATGGCTACACCTTC
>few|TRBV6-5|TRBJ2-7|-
CASSYSTQASYEQYF
TGTGCCAGCAGTTACTCGACACAGGCTAGCTACGAGCAGTACTTC
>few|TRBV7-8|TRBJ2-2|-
CASSLAGGRAGRTGELFF
TGTGCCAGCAGCTTAGCCGGGGGCAGGGCAGGACGAACCGGGGAGCTGTTTTTT
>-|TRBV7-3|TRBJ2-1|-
CASSSAGTLPYNEQFF
TGTGCCAGCAGCTCTGCAGGGACCCTGCCCTACAATGAGCAGTTCTTC
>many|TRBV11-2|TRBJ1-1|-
CASSLASTDFWNHF
TGTGCCAGCAGCCTCGCCTCGACGGACTTTTGGAATCACTTT
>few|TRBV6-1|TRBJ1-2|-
CASRAQSGGYTF
TGTGCCAGCAGGGCACAGTCGGGTGGCTACACCTTC
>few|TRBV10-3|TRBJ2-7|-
CAISESDAYYEQYF
TGTGCCATCAGTGAGTCCGACGCCTACTACGAGCAGTACTTC
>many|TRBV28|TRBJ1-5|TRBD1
CASSKTGVYNQPQHF
TGTGCCAGCAGTAAAACAGGGGTCTACAATCAGCCCCAGCATTTT
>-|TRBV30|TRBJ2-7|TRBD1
CAWSRGQGARYEQYF
TGTGCCTGGAGTCGAGGGCAGGGGGCGCGGTACGAGCAGTACTTC
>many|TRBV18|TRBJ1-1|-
CASSPRGGDAFF
TGTGCCAGCTCACCACGGGGCGGGGACGCTTTCTTT
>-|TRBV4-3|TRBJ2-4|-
CASSQVGVNIQYF
TGCGCCAGCAGCCAAGTTGGAGTAAACATTCAGTACTTC
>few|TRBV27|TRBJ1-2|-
CASSLKGGSTAYGYTF
TGTGCCAGCAGTTTAAAAGGAGGTTCGACAGCGTATGGCTACACCTTC
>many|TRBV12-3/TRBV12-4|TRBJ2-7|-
CASSDTIARVPYEQYF
TGTGCCAGCAGTGACACTATAGCGCGGGTACCCTACGAGCAGTACTTC
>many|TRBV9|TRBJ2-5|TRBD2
CASSPGGLAGPKETQYF
TGTGCCAGCAGCCCAGGTGGACTAGCGGGGCCTAAAGAGACCCAGTACTTC
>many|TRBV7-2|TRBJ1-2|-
CASSLVLFPRGGYTF
TGTGCCAGCAGCTTAGTCCTGTTTCCGAGGGGTGGCTACACCTTC
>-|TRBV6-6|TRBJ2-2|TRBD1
CASSYSSGQGGTGELFF
TGTGCCAGCAGTTACTCGTCGGGACAGGGTGGCACCGGGGAGCTGTTTTTT
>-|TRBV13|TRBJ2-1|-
CASSLANNEQFF
TGTGCCAGCAGCTTAGCAAACAATGAGCAGTTCTTC
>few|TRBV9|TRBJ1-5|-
CASSLGDTHQPQHF
TGTGCCAGCTCCCTAGGGGACACCCATCAGCCCCAGCATTTT
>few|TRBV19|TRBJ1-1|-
CASRPRQEPNTEAFF
TGTGCCAGTAGACCAAGACAGGAACCGAACACTGAAGCTTTCTTT
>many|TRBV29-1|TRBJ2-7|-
CSVFSPDSSYEQYF
TGCAGCGTTTTTTCCCCGGACAGCTCCTACGAGCAGTACTTC
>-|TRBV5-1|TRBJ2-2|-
CASSLGQRNTGELFF
TGCGCCAGCAGCCTGGGACAACGGAACACCGGGGAGCTGTTTTTT
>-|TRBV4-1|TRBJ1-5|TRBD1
CASSHEDRGITQPQHF
TGCGCCAGCAGCCATGAGGACAGGGGAATAACTCAGCCCCAGCATTTT
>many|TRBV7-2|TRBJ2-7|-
CASSDWADEQYF
TGTGCCAGCAGCGACTGGGCCGACGAGCAGTACTTC
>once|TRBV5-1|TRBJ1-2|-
CASSSATPTYGYTF
TGCGCCAGCAGCTCGGCTACACCTACCTATGGCTACACCTTC
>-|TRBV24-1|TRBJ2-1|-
CATSDRGGQPSDEQFF
TGTGCCACCAGTGATAGAGGAGGCCAACCCTCGGATGAGCAGTTCTTC
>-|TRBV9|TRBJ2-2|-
CASSWGTVNTGELFF
TGTGCCAGCAGTTGGGGGACGGTAAACACCGGGGAGCTGTTTTTT
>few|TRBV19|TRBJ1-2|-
CASSPQGGLGALSYYGYTF
TGTGCCAGTAGTCCCCAAGGGGGGCTCGGGGCCCTCTCTTACTATGGCTACACCTTC
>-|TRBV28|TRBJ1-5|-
CANRLSNQPQHF
TGTGCCAACCGCTTGAGCAATCAGCCCCAGCATTTT
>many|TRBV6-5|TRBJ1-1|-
CASSYSLWAVDTEAFF
TGTGCCAGCAGTTACTCCCTGTGGGCGGTGGACACTGAAGCTTTCTTT
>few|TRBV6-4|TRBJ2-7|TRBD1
CASSYEFPDRGLEQYF
TGTGCCAGCAGTTACGAATTTCCGGACAGGGGGCTGGAGCAGTACTTC
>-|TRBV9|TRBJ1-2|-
CASSGWDGYTF
TGTGCCAGCAGCGGTTGGGATGGCTACACCTTC
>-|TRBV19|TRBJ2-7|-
CASRPGDGSSYEQYF
TGTGCCAGTAGGCCAGGAGACGGAAGCTCCTACGAGCAGTACTTC
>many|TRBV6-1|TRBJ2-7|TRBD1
CASSPPGQDYSYEQYF
TGTGCCAGCAGCCCTCCGGGACAGGATTACTCCTACGAGCAGTACTTC
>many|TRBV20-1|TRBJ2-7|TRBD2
CSARTSGSSYEQYF
TGCAGTGCTCGCACTAGCGGGAGCTCCTACGAGCAGTACTTC
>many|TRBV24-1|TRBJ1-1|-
CATSRRGSTEAFF
TGTGCCACCAGCCGTCGGGGGAGCACTGAAGCTTTCTTT
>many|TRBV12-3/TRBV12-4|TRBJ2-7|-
CASSHRAAEQYF
TGTGCCAGCAGCCATCGGGCCGCCGAGCAGTACTTC
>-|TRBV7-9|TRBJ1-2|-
CASSLPGSYGYTF
TGTGCCAGCAGCCTCCCGGGGTCCTATGGCTACACCTTC
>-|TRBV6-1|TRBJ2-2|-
CASRPTFGELFF
TGTGCCAGCAGACCGACTTTCGGGGAGCTGTTTTTT
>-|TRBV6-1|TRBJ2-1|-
CASSLAGQNYNEQFF
TGTGCCAGCAGTCTCGCGGGACAGAATTACAATGAGCAGTTCTTC
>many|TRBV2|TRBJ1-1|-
CASSEAVSTGEAFF
TGTGCCAGCAGTGAAGCGGTTTCCACAGGTGAAGCTTTCTTT
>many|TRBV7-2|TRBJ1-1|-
CASSLAGSVNTEAFF
TGTGCCAGCAGCTTAGCGGGGTCGGTGAACACTGAAGCTTTCTTT
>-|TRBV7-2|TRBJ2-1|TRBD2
CASSLGAGGNEQFF
TGTGCCAGCAGCTTGGGAGCGGGAGGAAATGAGCAGTTCTTC
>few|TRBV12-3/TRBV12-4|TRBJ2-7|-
CASSPRDRSFSYEQYF
TGTGCCAGCAGCCCCCGGGACCGAAGTTTCTCCTACGAGCAGTACTTC
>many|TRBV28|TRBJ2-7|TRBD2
CASVGSGSSQGWEQYF
TGTGCCAGCGTAGGCAGCGGGAGTTCTCAGGGATGGGAGCAGTACTTC